This is a list of T cell receptor beta chains from one sample in a study of blood T cells in healthy people across ages. TCRdb reanalysed the 5' RACE reads using MiXCR and keeps one entry per CDR3 protein. The sample lists a few hundred thousand distinct CDR3 sequences, approximately 25% seen once, with around 18% in the top ten. Sequenced input: blood. Receptors originate from a woman aged 70-85 years in good health. The CDR3 runs from the conserved cysteine through the conserved F or W. A D gene is named only where the DNA matches it firmly. Only part of the rows carry a size: once, few, many, or a class if the clone is expanded.

CDR3nt: TGTGCCAGCAGCTTCATGCAAGGCTACACCTTC; CDR3aa: CASSFMQGYTF; abundance: few; d_gene: NA; j_gene: TRBJ1-2; v_gene: TRBV7-2
CDR3nt: TGTGCCAGCAGCGTAGGACCCAAGACAGGGGCAGAAAAACTGTTTTTT; CDR3aa: CASSVGPKTGAEKLFF; abundance: NA; d_gene: TRBD1; j_gene: TRBJ1-4; v_gene: TRBV9
CDR3nt: TGTGCCAGCAGCTTGAAGGGGAGCTCCTACAATGAGCAGTTCTTC; CDR3aa: CASSLKGSSYNEQFF; abundance: few; d_gene: NA; j_gene: TRBJ2-1; v_gene: TRBV7-2
CDR3nt: TGTGCCAGCAGTCCAGACCCGCGCGGTGGCTACACCTTC; CDR3aa: CASSPDPRGGYTF; abundance: many; d_gene: NA; j_gene: TRBJ1-2; v_gene: TRBV7-9
CDR3nt: TGCGCCAGCAGCCCCGACAGGGGATACCAAGAGACCCAGTACTTC; CDR3aa: CASSPDRGYQETQYF; abundance: NA; d_gene: TRBD1; j_gene: TRBJ2-5; v_gene: TRBV4-1
CDR3nt: TGTGCCAGCAGTTTAGGAGAAGATGGCTACACCTTC; CDR3aa: CASSLGEDGYTF; abundance: few; d_gene: NA; j_gene: TRBJ1-2; v_gene: TRBV12-3/TRBV12-4
CDR3nt: TGCGCCAGCAGCTCCTTAGCGGGGGCCTCCGATGAGCAGTTCTTC; CDR3aa: CASSSLAGASDEQFF; abundance: NA; d_gene: TRBD2; j_gene: TRBJ2-1; v_gene: TRBV5-1
CDR3nt: TGCGCCAGCCATGCCGGGACAGGGTTAAATGAGCAGTTCTTC; CDR3aa: CASHAGTGLNEQFF; abundance: NA; d_gene: TRBD1; j_gene: TRBJ2-1; v_gene: TRBV5-1
CDR3nt: TGTGCCAGCAGCCAAGATCCGGGACTAGCGGGGGGCCGGAAGACCCAGTACTTC; CDR3aa: CASSQDPGLAGGRKTQYF; abundance: few; d_gene: TRBD2; j_gene: TRBJ2-5; v_gene: TRBV3-1
CDR3nt: TGCAGCGTTGCCTTGAGGGGCGCTTATGGCTACACCTTC; CDR3aa: CSVALRGAYGYTF; abundance: NA; d_gene: NA; j_gene: TRBJ1-2; v_gene: TRBV29-1
CDR3nt: TGTGCCAGCAGCCCATTCGGGGACAGGGCTAATGAAAAACTGTTTTTT; CDR3aa: CASSPFGDRANEKLFF; abundance: few; d_gene: TRBD1; j_gene: TRBJ1-4; v_gene: TRBV4-2
CDR3nt: TGTGCCAGCAGCTACCAGGACGGTAACTATGGCTACACCTTC; CDR3aa: CASSYQDGNYGYTF; abundance: few; d_gene: NA; j_gene: TRBJ1-2; v_gene: TRBV7-2
CDR3nt: TGTGCCACCAGTGATAGGACAGGGGTGGATACGCAGTATTTT; CDR3aa: CATSDRTGVDTQYF; abundance: NA; d_gene: TRBD1; j_gene: TRBJ2-3; v_gene: TRBV24-1
CDR3nt: TGTGCCAGCAGCCCCGACCCGGGACGGCTGAACCAAGAGACCCAGTACTTC; CDR3aa: CASSPDPGRLNQETQYF; abundance: NA; d_gene: NA; j_gene: TRBJ2-5; v_gene: TRBV11-1
CDR3nt: TGTGCCAGCAGCCGGGGGCAGGGTGGCTACACCTTC; CDR3aa: CASSRGQGGYTF; abundance: NA; d_gene: NA; j_gene: TRBJ1-2; v_gene: TRBV7-2
CDR3nt: TGTGCCATCAGTCGACTAGCGGGACAGAATGAGCAGTTCTTC; CDR3aa: CAISRLAGQNEQFF; abundance: medium-sized; d_gene: TRBD2; j_gene: TRBJ2-1; v_gene: TRBV10-3
CDR3nt: TGCAGTGCTCTGGGACCCGGAGAGACCCAGTACTTC; CDR3aa: CSALGPGETQYF; abundance: many; d_gene: NA; j_gene: TRBJ2-5; v_gene: TRBV20-1
CDR3nt: TGCAGTGCTAGAGATGTGGACAGGGGACGAGAGACCCAGTACTTC; CDR3aa: CSARDVDRGRETQYF; abundance: NA; d_gene: TRBD1; j_gene: TRBJ2-5; v_gene: TRBV20-1
CDR3nt: TGTGCCAGCAAACCAGGGAGGGGCCGAGAGACCCAGTACTTC; CDR3aa: CASKPGRGRETQYF; abundance: NA; d_gene: TRBD2; j_gene: TRBJ2-5; v_gene: TRBV12-3/TRBV12-4
CDR3nt: TGTGCCAGCAGTTTACGACAGGGAAACAACTCACCCCTCCACTTT; CDR3aa: CASSLRQGNNSPLHF; abundance: few; d_gene: TRBD1; j_gene: TRBJ1-6; v_gene: TRBV12-3/TRBV12-4
CDR3nt: TGCAGTGCTAGAGATTTGGCAGTTAGAAACACCATATATTTT; CDR3aa: CSARDLAVRNTIYF; abundance: NA; d_gene: NA; j_gene: TRBJ1-3; v_gene: TRBV20-1
CDR3nt: TGCGCCAGTAGCTCTTCACCGCACCAAGAGACCCAGTACTTC; CDR3aa: CASSSSPHQETQYF; abundance: NA; d_gene: NA; j_gene: TRBJ2-5; v_gene: TRBV5-1
CDR3nt: TGTGCCAGCAGCTTACCGGGGACAGGGGGAATCTCCGAGCAGTACTTC; CDR3aa: CASSLPGTGGISEQYF; abundance: NA; d_gene: TRBD1; j_gene: TRBJ2-7; v_gene: TRBV7-8
CDR3nt: TGTGCCAGCAGTGTCCCGACTAGCGGGGGAGGAGAGACCCAGTACTTC; CDR3aa: CASSVPTSGGGETQYF; abundance: NA; d_gene: TRBD2; j_gene: TRBJ2-5; v_gene: TRBV2
CDR3nt: TGTGCCAGCAGCTTGGCGGGGGTTCGGGAGACCCAGTACTTC; CDR3aa: CASSLAGVRETQYF; abundance: few; d_gene: NA; j_gene: TRBJ2-5; v_gene: TRBV5-8